This T cell receptor (beta chain) was identified in a study of T cells in Graves' hyperthyroidism and ophthalmopathy. Turning to this clonotype: Its antigen is unknown.

Germline CDR1 MGHRA, CDR2 YSYEKL. This CDR3 has 18 amino acids. Trimming removed 4 bases from V and 5 bases from J; junction bases left unmatched: 18. From RNA transcripts, TCR beta CDR3 regions were amplified. A set of HTBI primers served as the primers for a first-round RT-PCR of the TCR CDR3. MiXCR, run by TCRdb on the multiplex PCR reads, gives a single entry per CDR3 protein. The data show hundreds of thousands of distinct CDR3 sequences, roughly 14% seen once. Among ophthalmopathy patients, the Clinical Activity Score reached at least 3, the NOSPECS grade reached at least 4, and duration remained under 3 months. On the basis of clinical symptoms, serum thyroxine and TRAb, thyroid ultrasound and orbital computed tomography, diagnoses were made. Study-level points and caveats: Through a model of 13 V-J features, ophthalmopathy was separated from stable hyperthyroidism. Blood also showed most of the thyroid clonotypes that were expanded above 0.001.

The rearrangement links TRBV4-1 to TRBJ2-7; TRBD1 matches at 9 bases. Sequenced input: blood. This receptor was taken from a woman aged 40 to 50 with Graves' ophthalmopathy. CDR3 nucleotides: TGCGCCAGCAGCCCCGTTTCCGGCTGGACAGGGGAATCAAACGAGCAGTACTTC. Protein product: CASSPVSGWTGESNEQYF.